These 10 T cell receptor beta chains came from one sample sequenced in a study of T cell repertoires in cytomegalovirus infection. These TCRs' antigens remain unknown. TCRdb re-analysed the reads in MiXCR, keeping a single row per CDR3 protein. The sample lists around 750,000 distinct CDR3 sequences, 30% to 35% occurring once. The input for sequencing was cultured CD8+ T cells from PBMCs, taken from culture after CMV antigen stimulation. The receptors were gathered from a human donor in good health (CMV status not recorded). Some clones in this sample may be carry-over from other donors' samples.

The chain has TRBV9 and TRBJ2-3; 7 nucleotides align to TRBD2. Germline loops: CDR1 SGDLS, CDR2 YYNGEE. The trim removed 0 bases at V and 3 bases at J, leaving 7 bases unmatched. The length of the CDR3 is 16 residues. The CDR3 reads CASSVVGGQKTDTQYF. CDR3 nucleotides: TGTGCCAGCAGCGTAGTGGGAGGGCAGAAAACAGATACGCAGTATTTT. Based on the CDR3 plus reference TRBV9 and TRBJ2-3, the full variable domain is DSGVTQTPKHLITATGQRVTLRCSPRSGDLSVYWYQQSLDQGLQFLIQYYNGEERAKGNILERFSAQQFPDLHSELNLSSLELGDSALYFCASSVVGGQKTDTQYFGPGTRLTVL.

The chain recombines TRBV4-3 with TRBJ1-6; 9 bases fit TRBD1. Trimming removed 6 bases from V and 5 bases from J; junction bases left unmatched: 5. The CDR3 has 15 amino acids. Germline CDR1 reads LGHNA; CDR2 reads YSLEER. The CDR3 protein is CASSHGQGNNSPLHF. In nucleotides, the CDR3 is TGCGCCAGCAGTCATGGACAGGGGAATAATTCACCCCTCCACTTT.

The V gene is TRBV4-2, the J gene TRBJ2-2; 11 nucleotides agree with TRBD2. CDR3 length: 18 amino acids. The germline V gene has CDR1 LGHNA and CDR2 YNFKEQ. V shed 8 bases, J shed 6 bases, and the junction held 17 bases outside the gene matches. DNA of the CDR3: TGTGCCAGCCAGTCCGGTAGAGTAGCGGGGGGGCCTTCCGGGGAGCTGTTTTTT. Translation: CASQSGRVAGGPSGELFF.

This clonotype was recorded a few times. This chain uses TRBV6-4 with TRBJ2-3, with no clear D. Germline-derived CDR1 and CDR2 are MRHNA and SNTAGT. V was clipped by 0 bases and J by 3 bases, with 7 bases between them. The CDR3 runs to 14 residues. DNA for the CDR3: TGTGCCAGCAGTGACTCGAAAACAACAGATACGCAGTATTTT. Translated: CASSDSKTTDTQYF.

The rearrangement joins TRBV29-1 to TRBJ2-7, with TRBD1 matching over 7 bases. The junction had 9 bases not matched to a gene; V was cut back by 6 bases and J by 1 base. This CDR3 has 14 amino acids. Germline CDR1 reads SQVTM; CDR2 reads ANQGSEA. DNA of the CDR3: TGCAGCGTGCCTACCGAGACAGGGTCCTACGAGCAGTACTTC. It encodes CSVPTETGSYEQYF.

This clonotype was found many times. This chain uses TRBV7-6 with TRBJ2-1; TRBD1 matches 7 bases. This CDR3 spans 14 amino acids. The V gene's germline CDR1 is SGHVS and CDR2 FNYEAQ. Germline trimming cut 5 bases from V and 4 bases from J; bases unmatched to any gene: 5. CDR3 region: CASSRDSPYNEQFF. The CDR3 DNA reads as TGTGCCAGCAGCCGGGACAGTCCTTACAATGAGCAGTTCTTC.

Only a few counts were recorded for this clonotype. The chain uses TRBV12-5 and TRBJ1-5; D call uncertain. Per the germline V gene, CDR1 is LGHNT and CDR2 is FRNRAP. This CDR3 is built from 14 residues. Deletions cut 2 bases from V and 0 bases from J, with 5 bases between. In nucleotides, the CDR3 is TGTGCTAGTGGTTTGTATTCTAGCAATCAGCCCCAGCATTTT. Protein product: CASGLYSSNQPQHF.

This chain joins TRBV6-5 and TRBJ2-3; D perhaps matches TRBD2 (6 bases). Germline lookup yields CDR1 MNHEY and CDR2 SVGAGI. V was shortened by 6 bases and J by 4 bases, with 20 bases between the two germline ends. The CDR3 totals 16 residues. The CDR3 spells CASSLGARGGSDTQYF. DNA of the CDR3: TGTGCCAGCAGCCTTGGGGCTAGGGGAGGCTCAGATACGCAGTATTTT.

The rearrangement links TRBV20-1 to TRBJ2-4; D is tentatively TRBD1 or TRBD2 (5 bases each). Trimming shortened V by 3 bases and J by 2 bases, and 26 bases separated the two germline ends. The CDR3 has 19 amino acids. Germline CDR1 DFQATT, CDR2 SNEGSKA (reference sequence). Here the CDR3 DNA reads TGCAGTGCTAGTCTGAGTGGGGGTGATGGGGTCGTCCCCAAAAACATTCAGTACTTC. This encodes CSASLSGGDGVVPKNIQYF.

This clonotype was detected a few times. The chain has TRBV6-5 and TRBJ2-7; tentative D call: TRBD1 (5 bases). Germline assignment: CDR1 MNHEY and CDR2 SVGAGI. The CDR3 covers 14 residues. The V end was cut by 5 bases, the J end by 0 bases, with 11 bases between. This chain's CDR3 is CASSPAGFSYEQYV. The CDR3 nucleotides are TGTGCCAGCAGTCCGGCAGGGTTCTCCTACGAGCAGTACGTC.